The source of this T cell receptor (beta chain) is a study of shared clonotypes between healthy human individuals. Details on this clone: Antigen specificity is unknown.

This CDR3 is 12 amino acids long. Trimming stripped 3 bases from V and 3 bases from J, with 7 bases between. The germline V gene encodes CDR1 SGHRS and CDR2 YFSETQ. Whole-study findings and limits: Blood alone was sampled, and tissue repertoires likely differ. Compared with clonotypes that all four donors shared, non-shared clonotypes had lower generation probabilities.

The assay ran at deep level. Each subset's genomic DNA was shared equally among a number of immunoSEQ plates. The method was immunoSEQ multiplex PCR; TCRdb's version includes in-frame clones alone and lacks a portion of them. The table shows about 2.4 million clones, with over 85% occurring only once. The origin of this receptor is a man aged 18 to 30 in good health. Some clones in this sample may be carry-over from other donors' samples. The V and J genes are TRBV5-1 and TRBJ2-7; unclear D gene. Sequences were obtained from naive CD4+ T cells from PBMCs. Subset given: CD45RA+ positively selected. CDR3 protein: CASSYDNYEQYF. The DNA for the CDR3 is TGCGCCAGCAGCTATGATAACTACGAGCAGTACTTC.